What follows are 32 T cell receptor beta chains derived from one specimen sequenced in a study of OX40 agonist ivuxolimab in advanced cancers. The table came from immunoSEQ multiplex PCR; TCRdb's copy has only in-frame clones and leaves some out. This sample has approximately 76,000 clones, with 92% found just once. The sample in question was CD4+ or CD8+ T cells sorted from blood, obtained in a trial of the OX40 agonist ivuxolimab. These receptors originate from an adult with an advanced solid tumor such as melanoma, head and neck, liver or kidney cancer.

The gene calls are TRBV7-2 and TRBJ2-7; no firm D call. The length of the CDR3 is 12 residues. CDR1 SGHTA and CDR2 FQGNSA come from the germline V gene. The V end was cut by 5 bases, the J end by 0 bases, with 5 bases between. The CDR3 DNA follows: TGTGCCAGCAGCGAGATCTCCTACGAGCAGTACTTC. It specifies CASSEISYEQYF.

The chain is built from TRBV27 and TRBJ2-7; 8 positions match TRBD1. This CDR3 comprises 12 residues. V lost 11 bases to trimming and J lost 6 bases; unmatched junction nucleotides: 9. CDR1 and CDR2 from the germline V gene are MNHEY and SMNVEV (reference sequence). CDR3 DNA sequence: TGTGCCGCAGGACAGGGATCGGGCGAGCAGTACTTC. This sequence encodes CAAGQGSGEQYF.

This chain connects TRBV6-4 to TRBJ1-2, with 7 bases matching TRBD1. Per the germline V gene, CDR1 is MRHNA and CDR2 is SNTAGT. The CDR3 runs to 16 residues. V shed 2 bases, J shed 4 bases, and the junction held 10 bases outside the gene matches. The CDR3 DNA is TGTGCCAGCAGTGACCAGCTTGAGGGGGCGAGCTATGGCTACACCTTC. Its translation: CASSDQLEGASYGYTF.

The CDR3 loop is CASSYSTAVYEQYF. As DNA, the CDR3 is TGTGCCAGCAGTTACTCTACAGCTGTCTACGAGCAGTACTTC. The rearrangement links TRBV6-5 to TRBJ2-7; D remains unclear. The germline CDR1 and CDR2 sequences are MNHEY and SVGAGI. V was clipped by 0 bases and J by 3 bases, with 9 bases between them. This CDR3 has 14 residues.

The chain employs TRBV27 and TRBJ2-3; TRBD1 matches 9 bases. J lost 6 bases, V lost 7 bases, and 14 bases had no gene match. The CDR3 totals 16 residues. CDR1 is MNHEY and CDR2 is SMNVEV in the germline V gene (reference sequence). The CDR3, as DNA: TGTGCCAGCAACCAACATCCGGGACAGGGAGGGGATACGCAGTATTTT. Its protein product is CASNQHPGQGGDTQYF.

V usage is TRBV7-9 and J usage is TRBJ2-1; TRBD1 matches at 8 bases. The CDR3 has 15 amino acids. Germline CDR1 is SEHNR and CDR2 is FQNEAQ (reference sequence). Trimming removed 3 bases from V and 4 bases from J; junction bases left unmatched: 5. CDR3: CASSFQGAAYNEQFF. The CDR3 DNA reads TGTGCCAGCAGCTTTCAGGGGGCGGCTTACAATGAGCAGTTCTTC.

This clone was observed a single time. The chain couples TRBV10-1 to TRBJ2-7; TRBD2 is a possible D gene (7 bases). CDR1 and CDR2 from the germline V gene are WNHNN and SYGVQD (reference sequence). The CDR3 runs 15 residues. V shed 4 bases and J shed 0 bases, with 13 bases lying between them. CDR3 in DNA: TGCGCCAGCAGTGTAGGCGGGGGCACCTCCTACGAGCAGTACTTC. It specifies CASSVGGGTSYEQYF.

The genes are TRBV9 and TRBJ1-2; D possibly corresponds to TRBD1 (6 bases). Germline V CDR1 and CDR2: SGDLS, YYNGEE. Trimming left V 4 bases short and J 5 bases short, with 6 bases between. The CDR3 has 11 amino acids. DNA of the CDR3: TGTGCCAGCAGCACAGGGTATGGCTACACCTTC. Amino acid sequence: CASSTGYGYTF.

With respect to this clone: Its ends do not fully match the called genes, so a read error is possible. The gene calls are TRBV7-7 and TRBJ2-3; TRBD2 matches 8 bases. This CDR3 comprises 16 residues. Germline CDR1 and CDR2: SSHAT and FNYEAQ (reference sequence). The DNA for the CDR3 is TGTGCTAGCAGCTTAGCCAGCGGGACTAGTGCAGATACGCAGTATTTT. Its translation is CASSLASGTSADTQYF.

V usage is TRBV9 and J usage is TRBJ1-3; tentatively, D is TRBD1 (5 bases). CDR1 and CDR2 (germline): SGDLS, YYNGEE. Deletions cut 4 bases from V and 1 base from J, with 18 bases between. The CDR3 has 17 residues. The CDR3 DNA is TGTGCCAGCAGCAACAGCAGGGTTGGTGATTCTGGAAACACCATATATTTT. Amino acid sequence: CASSNSRVGDSGNTIYF.

This sequence joins TRBV9 and TRBJ2-3; 7 nucleotides line up with TRBD2. Trimming removed 0 bases from V and 6 bases from J; junction bases left unmatched: 7. Germline assignment: CDR1 SGDLS and CDR2 YYNGEE. This CDR3 has 15 residues. The CDR3 here is CASSVGGAGWDTQYF. The CDR3 DNA sequence: TGTGCCAGCAGCGTAGGGGGAGCGGGGTGGGATACGCAGTATTTT.

The chain joins TRBV18 to TRBJ2-3; 7 nucleotides align to TRBD1. With V trimmed by 4 bases and J by 1 base, 5 bases remained unmatched. This CDR3 has 15 residues. In germline, CDR1 is KGHSH, CDR2 LQKENI. The CDR3 region is CASSRTGQGTDTQYF. The DNA of the CDR3 is TGTGCCAGCTCACGCACCGGACAGGGCACAGATACGCAGTATTTT.

The J gene is TRBJ2-7, the V gene TRBV29-1; the D gene is possibly TRBD1 (5 bases). The CDR3 loop spans 16 amino acids. Germline loops: CDR1 SQVTM, CDR2 ANQGSEA. The V gene lost 0 bases and the J gene lost 0 bases, with 15 bases spanning the gap. The CDR3 region has the DNA TGCAGCGTTGAAGATCTCGGCAGGGCCGGCTCCTACGAGCAGTACTTC. Its translation: CSVEDLGRAGSYEQYF.

This CDR3 is CASSLGTGDEQYF. For the CDR3, the DNA is TGCGCCAGCAGCCTCGGGACAGGGGACGAGCAGTACTTC. V and J are TRBV4-1 and TRBJ2-7, with 10 bases fitting TRBD1. Looked up from germline, CDR1 is MGHRA and CDR2 is YSYEKL. The CDR3 covers 13 residues. The J segment lost 5 bases and the V segment lost 4 bases, leaving 2 bases of the junction unmatched.

This chain links TRBV2 with TRBJ1-4, with 9 bases fitting TRBD1. Germline V gives CDR1 SNHLY, CDR2 FYNNEI. The CDR3 totals 15 residues. Germline trimming cut 6 bases from V and 7 bases from J; bases unmatched to any gene: 9. For the CDR3, the DNA is TGTGCCAGCAGGCCGAGGACAGGGGATGGTGAAAAACTGTTTTTT. Translating it yields CASRPRTGDGEKLFF.

This clone was picked up one time. The rearrangement links TRBV7-9 to TRBJ1-6; possible D gene TRBD1, 5 bases. Germline CDR1 is SEHNR and CDR2 is FQNEAQ (reference sequence). Trimming left V 4 bases short and J 11 bases short, with 15 bases between. The CDR3 loop spans 14 amino acids. CDR3: CASSSSAGSTPLHF. Here the CDR3 DNA reads TGTGCCAGCAGCTCGTCAGCAGGGTCCACACCCCTCCACTTT.

V gene TRBV10-3 combines with J gene TRBJ2-2; 8 bases are shared with TRBD1. This CDR3 comprises 17 residues. V was clipped by 1 base and J by 4 bases; unmatched bases: 8. Germline assignment: CDR1 ENHRY and CDR2 SYGVKD. The CDR3 nucleotides read TGTGCCATCAGTGAGTTGCAGGGGGCGCAGACCACCGGGGAGCTGTTTTTT. It yields the protein CAISELQGAQTTGELFF.

This clone occurred once. This chain links TRBV13 with TRBJ1-4; D is undetermined. Germline CDR1 is PRHDT and CDR2 is FYEKMQ (reference sequence). The CDR3 extends over 14 amino acids. Trimming stripped 3 bases from V and 10 bases from J, with 15 bases between. The CDR3 reads CASSLSGVPGKLFF. CDR3 DNA: TGTGCCAGCAGCTTGTCAGGTGTTCCGGGAAAACTGTTTTTT.

This chain joins TRBV5-6 and TRBJ2-3; D may be TRBD1 or TRBD2 (5 bases each). V lost 7 bases, J lost 6 bases, and 27 bases lay in between. CDR1 SGHDT and CDR2 YYEEEE come from the germline V gene. This CDR3 comprises 17 residues. The CDR3 sequence is CASLFFLRDGIPDTQYF. The CDR3 nucleotides read TGTGCCAGCCTATTCTTCCTCCGGGACGGGATCCCGGATACGCAGTATTTT.

The gene calls are TRBV2 and TRBJ2-7; 7 bases match TRBD2. Trimming took 11 bases from V and 5 from J; bases not matched to a gene: 3. The CDR3 is 10 amino acids. CDR1 SNHLY and CDR2 FYNNEI come from the germline V gene. This CDR3 is CARGGNEQYF. CDR3 coding DNA: TGTGCCCGCGGGGGAAACGAGCAGTACTTC.

Written as DNA, the CDR3 is TGTGCCACCAGCCACCGGGACAGGCTGATCAATCAGCCCCAGCATTTT. Translated, it gives CATSHRDRLINQPQHF. The chain employs TRBV15 and TRBJ1-5, with 8 positions matching TRBD1. CDR3 size: 16 residues. J gave up 3 bases and V 5 bases, and 9 bases lay outside the gene matches. Germline values: CDR1 LNHNV, CDR2 YYDKDF (reference sequence).

The gene calls are TRBV10-3 and TRBJ1-5; TRBD1 might be the D (6 bases). Trimming shortened V by 2 bases and J by 4 bases, and 15 bases separated the two germline ends. From germline, CDR1 is ENHRY and CDR2 SYGVKD. The CDR3 sequence is 16 residues long. CDR3 coding DNA: TGTGCCATCAGTGAGGGTGTACAGGGCTGGAATCAGCCCCAGCATTTT. Residues: CAISEGVQGWNQPQHF.

This clone was seen a single time. The CDR3 bases are TGTGCCAGCAGCTTTTTCGGGGGTGGGAACACCGGGGAGCTGTTTTTT. Translating it yields CASSFFGGGNTGELFF. The chain is built from TRBV5-5 and TRBJ2-2, with D possibly being TRBD2 (6 bases). Germline V gives CDR1 SGHKS, CDR2 YYEKEE (reference sequence). This CDR3 has 16 amino acids. V lost 2 bases and J lost 1, with 12 bases in between.

The chain couples TRBV13 to TRBJ2-3, with D perhaps TRBD1 or TRBD2 (6 bases each). This CDR3 region has 15 residues. The germline gives CDR1 PRHDT, CDR2 FYEKMQ (reference sequence). V was pared by 2 bases and J by 1 base, with 10 bases between. DNA for the CDR3: TGTGCCAGCAGCTTACAGGAGGGGGGCACAGATACGCAGTATTTT. This gives the protein CASSLQEGGTDTQYF.

CDR3 DNA: TGTGCCAGCAGCTTAAGGGAGGATGAGCAGTTCTTC. Translation gives CASSLREDEQFF. The chain joins TRBV7-9 to TRBJ2-1, with D maybe TRBD2 (6 bases). V was shortened by 2 bases and J by 8 bases, with 7 bases between the two germline ends. Per the germline V gene, CDR1 is SEHNR and CDR2 is FQNEAQ (reference sequence). The CDR3 runs to 12 residues.

The V and J genes are TRBV25-1 and TRBJ1-6; D perhaps matches TRBD1 (5 bases). V lost 8 bases, J lost 11 bases, and 16 bases lay in between. Germline V gene sequence: CDR1 MGHDK, CDR2 SYGVNS. CDR3 size: 13 residues. The chain's CDR3 is CASGDSGGTPLHF. The CDR3 nucleotides are TGTGCCAGCGGGGACTCGGGGGGAACACCCCTCCACTTT.

This clone has just one count. V gene TRBV4-1 combines with J gene TRBJ1-3; D call uncertain. The CDR3 sequence is 14 residues long. Germline CDR1 is MGHRA and CDR2 is YSYEKL. V lost 1 base and J 4 bases, leaving 8 bases between the germline ends. CDR3 amino acids: CASSQVAGGNTIYF. In DNA form, the CDR3 reads TGCGCCAGCAGCCAAGTGGCGGGAGGAAACACCATATATTTT.

This chain uses TRBV11-2 with TRBJ2-7; 9 nucleotides align to TRBD2. There are 17 residues in the CDR3. The trim removed 4 bases at V and 4 bases at J, leaving 14 bases unmatched. CDR1 is SGHAT, CDR2 FQNNGV, per germline. The CDR3 reads CASSSITPGLAYYEQYF. The CDR3 DNA is TGTGCCAGCAGCTCGATAACACCGGGACTAGCATATTACGAGCAGTACTTC.

This chain joins TRBV5-1 and TRBJ1-3, with D possibly matching TRBD1 (6 bases). V was cut by 3 bases and J by 0 bases, with 13 bases left in between. There are 16 residues in the CDR3. Germline V gives CDR1 SGHRS, CDR2 YFSETQ. The CDR3 nucleotides read TGCGCCAGCAGCTCACGACAGGAGGGCTCTGGAAACACCATATATTTT. It is translated as CASSSRQEGSGNTIYF.

The genes are TRBV19 and TRBJ1-1; 7 nucleotides match TRBD1. The CDR3 is 12 amino acids. Germline-derived CDR1 and CDR2 are LNHDA and SQIVND (reference sequence). Trimming cost V 7 bases and J 5 bases; bases outside gene matches: 4. The CDR3 DNA reads TGTGCCAGTAACCAGGGGGGAACTGAAGCTTTCTTT. Translated: CASNQGGTEAFF.

This rearrangement joins TRBV27 to TRBJ2-2, with TRBD2 matching over 7 bases. The CDR3 is made up of 17 amino acids. The V and J ends lost 0 bases and 5 bases, in that order; junction bases with no gene match: 9. Looked up from germline, CDR1 is MNHEY and CDR2 is SMNVEV (reference sequence). The CDR3 loop is CASSLSGPLGGTGELFF. The CDR3 coding sequence is TGTGCCAGCAGTTTATCGGGGCCGTTGGGGGGGACCGGGGAGCTGTTTTTT.

The chain combines TRBV4-1 with TRBJ2-7, with 7 bases aligning to TRBD2. The trim removed 0 bases at V and 5 bases at J, leaving 4 bases unmatched. CDR1 and CDR2 from the germline V gene are MGHRA and YSYEKL. The length of the CDR3 is 14 residues. CDR3 amino acids: CASSQERGFHEQYF. For the CDR3, the DNA is TGCGCCAGCAGCCAAGAGCGGGGGTTCCACGAGCAGTACTTC.